These T cell receptor beta chains were read from a single sample in a study of shared clonotypes between healthy human individuals. The assay was immunoSEQ multiplex PCR, and TCRdb's table has in-frame clones only and misses some. In the table there are fewer than 600,000 clones, about 80% of which are singletons. The sequencing input was PBMCs. These receptor sequences come from a woman aged 40-49 years in good health. Some clones in this sample may be carry-over from other donors' samples. Each CDR3 is given with its conserved first and last residue. Fields, in order: V gene, J gene, clone size, D gene, CDR3 DNA, CDR3 protein. The D gene is left open where the match is weak. The size field is filled for only some rows; it gives once, few, many or a size class.

TRBV5-1,TRBJ2-3,-,-,TGCGCCAGCAGCTTCGCGGGACGGGGCACAGATACGCAGTATTTT,CASSFAGRGTDTQYF
TRBV5-1,TRBJ2-7,-,-,TGCGCCAGCAGCTTGGTTCCGGAAAGCTACGAGCAGTACTTC,CASSLVPESYEQYF
TRBV11-3,TRBJ2-7,many,TRBD2,TGTGCCAGCAGCGCACCCGGGACTAGCGGGTCCTACGAGCAGTACTTC,CASSAPGTSGSYEQYF
TRBV11-2,TRBJ1-4,-,TRBD1,TGTGCCAGCAGCCTCCACTGGACAGGACCTAATGAAAAACTGTTTTTT,CASSLHWTGPNEKLFF
TRBV27,TRBJ2-5,-,TRBD2,TGTGCCAGCAGTCTGACTAGCGGGAATCAGGAGACCCAGTACTTC,CASSLTSGNQETQYF
TRBV2,TRBJ1-3,-,TRBD1,TGTGCCAGCGGGGCGACAGGGAAGTGGGGAAACACCATATATTTT,CASGATGKWGNTIYF
TRBV27,TRBJ2-5,-,TRBD2,TGTGCCAGCAGTCCTGGGACTAGCGGGAAGGAGACCCAGTACTTC,CASSPGTSGKETQYF
TRBV6-4,TRBJ2-3,-,-,TGTGCCAGCAGTCAAAGATACAGCACAGATACGCAGTATTTT,CASSQRYSTDTQYF
TRBV20-1,TRBJ1-5,-,-,TGCAGTGCTAGTAGCAATCAGCCCCAGCATTTT,CSASSNQPQHF
TRBV18,TRBJ1-3,-,-,TGTGCCAGCTCCCAACAGGGTTCTGGAAACACCATATATTTT,CASSQQGSGNTIYF
TRBV7-9,TRBJ1-1,-,-,TGTGCCAGCAGCACCGGGGACACTCGGAACACTGAAGCTTTCTTT,CASSTGDTRNTEAFF
TRBV15,TRBJ1-2,-,-,TGTGCCACCAGCAGGGACCTCCAACTTGTCTATGGCTACACCTTC,CATSRDLQLVYGYTF
TRBV27,TRBJ1-1,-,-,TGTGCCAGCAGTTTAGGGGGTTTTAGGGGGAACACTGAAGCTTTCTTT,CASSLGGFRGNTEAFF
TRBV19,TRBJ2-7,-,-,TGTGCCAGTAGTATCCGGGCCAGTACCTACGAGCAGTACTTC,CASSIRASTYEQYF
TRBV27,TRBJ2-7,-,TRBD1,TGTGCCAGCAGTTTGGGGGACAGGGTGAGGGAGCAGTACTTC,CASSLGDRVREQYF
TRBV19,TRBJ2-6,many,TRBD2,TGTGCCAGTAGTAAGACTAGCGGGAGGATTGGGGCCAACGTCCTGACTTTC,CASSKTSGRIGANVLTF
TRBV11-2,TRBJ2-1,-,-,TGTGCCAGCAGCTTCGGCGCCAGATCCGATGAGCAGTTCTTC,CASSFGARSDEQFF
TRBV9,TRBJ2-1,-,-,TGTGCCAGCAGCGTAGCGGGAGACCCCTACAATGAGCAGTTCTTC,CASSVAGDPYNEQFF
TRBV12-1,TRBJ1-5,-,-,TGTGCCAGCAGCTTTGTTCGTAACGGGACAGGAAAGAATCAGCCCCAGCATTTT,CASSFVRNGTGKNQPQHF
TRBV7-6,TRBJ2-7,-,-,TGTGCCAGCAGCTTAGATTACGAGCAGTACTTC,CASSLDYEQYF
TRBV28,TRBJ1-1,-,-,TGTGCCAGCAGTTTAGGCTACAGAACTGAAGCTTTCTTT,CASSLGYRTEAFF
TRBV5-1,TRBJ1-1,few,TRBD1,TGCGCCAGCGGACAGGGACACGGGAACACTGAAGCTTTCTTT,CASGQGHGNTEAFF
TRBV27,TRBJ2-7,many,TRBD1,TGTGCCAGCAGTACCCGACAGGGGCCAGAAGACGAGCAGTACTTC,CASSTRQGPEDEQYF
TRBV6-1,TRBJ1-2,few,-,TGTGCCAGCAGTGTAGCCAAAAACTATGGCTACACCTTC,CASSVAKNYGYTF
TRBV4-1,TRBJ2-5,-,TRBD2,TGCGCCAGCAGCCAAATAGCGGGAGCGGAGACCCAGTACTTC,CASSQIAGAETQYF
TRBV28,TRBJ2-7,-,-,TGTGCCAGCAGTTTCCCCGGCAGGGCCGGCGAGCAGTACTTC,CASSFPGRAGEQYF
TRBV28,TRBJ1-5,-,-,TGTGCCAGCAGCTCAGCTGGGGTGAATCAGCCCCAGCATTTT,CASSSAGVNQPQHF
TRBV29-1,TRBJ2-7,-,TRBD2,TGCAGCGTTGTTCTAGCGGGAGTAGAGCAGTACTTC,CSVVLAGVEQYF
TRBV5-4,TRBJ2-7,-,-,TGTGCCAGCAGCTTGGCTGGATCTGACGAGCAGTACTTC,CASSLAGSDEQYF
TRBV11-2,TRBJ1-5,few,-,TGTGCCAGCAGCCAACAGGCTAGCAATCAGCCCCAGCATTTT,CASSQQASNQPQHF
TRBV7-9,TRBJ2-1,-,-,TGTGCCAGCAGCTTAGTCTGGGTGGTCGGCAGGGAGCAGTTCTTC,CASSLVWVVGREQFF
TRBV27,TRBJ2-6,-,-,TGTGCCAGCAGTCCAAGGGGGTCTGGGGCCAACGTCCTGACTTTC,CASSPRGSGANVLTF
TRBV10-2,TRBJ1-4,-,-,TGCGCCAGCACAGTGGCCTGGGGTGCAACTAATGAAAAACTGTTTTTT,CASTVAWGATNEKLFF
TRBV11-2,TRBJ2-3,many,-,TGTGCCAGCAGCTTATTAGGGGCGGGAACCCCAGATACGCAGTATTTT,CASSLLGAGTPDTQYF
TRBV10-3,TRBJ1-1,-,-,TGTGCCATCAGTGAGCGCAGGAACACTGAAGCTTTCTTT,CAISERRNTEAFF
TRBV2,TRBJ2-7,-,TRBD2,TGTGCCAGCAGTGTGGCTAGCGGGGCCTACGAGCAGTACTTC,CASSVASGAYEQYF
TRBV15,TRBJ2-4,-,-,TGTGCCACCAGCACGAACACGGGGGCGGACATTCAGTACTTC,CATSTNTGADIQYF
TRBV5-1,TRBJ2-5,many,-,TGCGCCAGCAGCCCGAGACAGGCCGGAGTGGAGACCCAGTACTTC,CASSPRQAGVETQYF
TRBV10-3,TRBJ2-3,once,TRBD2,TGTGCCATCAGTCCCTTAGGGGGACTAGCGGGAGGCTCAGATACGCAGTATTTT,CAISPLGGLAGGSDTQYF
TRBV6-1,TRBJ1-2,few,-,TGTGCCAGCATGGTTAACTATGGCTACACCTTC,CASMVNYGYTF